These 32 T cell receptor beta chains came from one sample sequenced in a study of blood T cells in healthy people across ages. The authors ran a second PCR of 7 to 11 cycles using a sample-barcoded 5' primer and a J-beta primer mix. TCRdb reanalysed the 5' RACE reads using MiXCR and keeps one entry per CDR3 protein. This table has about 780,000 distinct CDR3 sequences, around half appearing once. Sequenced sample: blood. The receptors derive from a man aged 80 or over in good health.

DNA of the CDR3: TGTGCCAGCAGCGCGTATACTAGCGGGAGTGGGAATGAGCAGTTCTTC. Its protein product is CASSAYTSGSGNEQFF. V is TRBV9 and J is TRBJ2-1; 11 positions agree with TRBD2. The CDR3 covers 16 residues. In germline, CDR1 is SGDLS, CDR2 YYNGEE. The V gene end was trimmed by 3 bases and the J gene end by 7 bases; junction bases not matched to a gene: 9. Full variable domain (missing parts from reference TRBV9 and TRBJ2-1): DSGVTQTPKHLITATGQRVTLRCSPRSGDLSVYWYQQSLDQGLQFLIQYYNGEERAKGNILERFSAQQFPDLHSELNLSSLELGDSALYFCASSAYTSGSGNEQFFGPGTRLTVL.

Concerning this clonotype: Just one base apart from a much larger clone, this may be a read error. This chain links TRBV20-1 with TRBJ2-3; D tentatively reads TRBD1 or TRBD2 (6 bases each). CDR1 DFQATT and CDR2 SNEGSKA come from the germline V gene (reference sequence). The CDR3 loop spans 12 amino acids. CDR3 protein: CSASPGAETQYF. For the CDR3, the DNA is TGCAGTGCCTCCCCGGGGGCAGAAACGCAGTATTTT.

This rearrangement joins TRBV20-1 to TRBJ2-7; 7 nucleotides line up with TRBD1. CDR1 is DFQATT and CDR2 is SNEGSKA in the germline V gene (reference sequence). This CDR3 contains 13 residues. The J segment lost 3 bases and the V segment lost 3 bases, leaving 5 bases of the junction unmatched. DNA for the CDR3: TGCAGTGCTAGTCAGGGGGAAATCTACGAGCAGTACTTC. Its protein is CSASQGEIYEQYF.

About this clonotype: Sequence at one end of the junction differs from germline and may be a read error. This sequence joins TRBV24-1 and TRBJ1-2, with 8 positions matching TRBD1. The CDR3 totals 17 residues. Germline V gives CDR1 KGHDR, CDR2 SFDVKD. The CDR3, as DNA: TGTGCCATCAGTCTTGGAGAAGGCTATGGGACAGGATCCGGCTACACCTTC. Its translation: CAISLGEGYGTGSGYTF.

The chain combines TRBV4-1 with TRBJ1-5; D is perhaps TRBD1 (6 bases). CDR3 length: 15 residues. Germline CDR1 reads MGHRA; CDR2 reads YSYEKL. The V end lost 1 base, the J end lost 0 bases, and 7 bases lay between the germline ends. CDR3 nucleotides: TGCGCCAGCAGCCAAGGACAGGATAGCAATCAGCCCCAGCATTTT. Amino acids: CASSQGQDSNQPQHF.

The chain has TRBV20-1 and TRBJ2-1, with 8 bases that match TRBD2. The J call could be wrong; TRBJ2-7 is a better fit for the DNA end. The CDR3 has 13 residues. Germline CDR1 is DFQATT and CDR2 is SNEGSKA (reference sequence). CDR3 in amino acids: CSADKRGYNEQYF. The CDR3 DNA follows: TGCAGTGCGGACAAGCGGGGGTACAATGAGCAGTACTTC.

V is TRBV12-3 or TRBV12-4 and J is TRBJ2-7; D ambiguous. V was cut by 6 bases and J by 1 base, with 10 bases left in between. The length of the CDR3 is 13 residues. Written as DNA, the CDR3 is TGTGCCAGCAGATTTGACACATCCTACGAGCAGTACTTC. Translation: CASRFDTSYEQYF.

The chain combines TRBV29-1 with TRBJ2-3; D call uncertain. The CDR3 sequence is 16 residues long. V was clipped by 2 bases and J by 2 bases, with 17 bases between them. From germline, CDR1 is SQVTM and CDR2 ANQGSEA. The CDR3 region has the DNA TGCAGCGTTGAACACTTAGGAGAAAGGGACACAGATACGCAGTATTTT. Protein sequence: CSVEHLGERDTDTQYF.

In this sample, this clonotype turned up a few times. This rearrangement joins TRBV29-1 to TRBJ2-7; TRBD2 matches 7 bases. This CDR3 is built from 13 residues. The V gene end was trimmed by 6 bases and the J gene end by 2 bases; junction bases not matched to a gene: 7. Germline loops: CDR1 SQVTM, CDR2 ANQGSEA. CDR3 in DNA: TGCAGCGTCACCGGGACTAACCCCTACGAGCAGTACTTC. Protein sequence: CSVTGTNPYEQYF.

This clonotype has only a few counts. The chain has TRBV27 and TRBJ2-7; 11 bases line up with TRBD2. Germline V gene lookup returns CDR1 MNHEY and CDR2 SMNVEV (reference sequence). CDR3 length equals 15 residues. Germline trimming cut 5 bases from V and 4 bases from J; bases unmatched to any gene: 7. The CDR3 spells CASSPLAGGYYEQYF. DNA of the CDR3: TGTGCCAGCAGTCCCCTAGCGGGAGGCTATTACGAGCAGTACTTC.

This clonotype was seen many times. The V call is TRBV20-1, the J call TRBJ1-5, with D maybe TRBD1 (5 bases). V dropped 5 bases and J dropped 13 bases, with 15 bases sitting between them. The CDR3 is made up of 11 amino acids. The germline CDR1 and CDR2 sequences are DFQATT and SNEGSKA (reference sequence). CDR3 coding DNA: TGCAGTGCTGCAGGGTCAGGTGGACAGCATTTT. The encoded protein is CSAAGSGGQHF.

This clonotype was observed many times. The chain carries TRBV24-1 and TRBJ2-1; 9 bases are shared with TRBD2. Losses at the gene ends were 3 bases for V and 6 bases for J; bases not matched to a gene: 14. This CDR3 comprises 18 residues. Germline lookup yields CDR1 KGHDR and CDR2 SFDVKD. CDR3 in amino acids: CATSDRGSGSRWGNEQFF. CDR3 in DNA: TGTGCCACCAGTGATCGGGGTAGCGGGAGTAGGTGGGGCAATGAGCAGTTCTTC.

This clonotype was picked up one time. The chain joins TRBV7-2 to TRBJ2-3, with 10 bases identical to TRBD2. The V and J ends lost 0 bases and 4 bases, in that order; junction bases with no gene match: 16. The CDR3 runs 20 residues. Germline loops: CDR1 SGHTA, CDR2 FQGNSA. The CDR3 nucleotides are TGTGCCAGCAGCTTAGCACCGGGACTAGCGTCCTTATATCTGGCAGATACGCAGTATTTT. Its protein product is CASSLAPGLASLYLADTQYF.

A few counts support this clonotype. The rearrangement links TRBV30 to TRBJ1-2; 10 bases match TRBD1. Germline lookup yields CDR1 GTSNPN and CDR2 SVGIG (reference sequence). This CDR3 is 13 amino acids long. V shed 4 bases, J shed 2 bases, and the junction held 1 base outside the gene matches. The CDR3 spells CAWMTGGNYGYTF. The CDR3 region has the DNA TGTGCCTGGATGACAGGGGGCAACTATGGCTACACCTTC.

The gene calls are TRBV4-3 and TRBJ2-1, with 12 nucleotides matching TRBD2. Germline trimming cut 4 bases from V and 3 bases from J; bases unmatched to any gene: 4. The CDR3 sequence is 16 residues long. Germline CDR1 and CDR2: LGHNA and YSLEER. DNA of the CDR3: TGCGCCAGCAGCCGCGTACTAGCGGGAGGCTACAATGAGCAGTTCTTC. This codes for CASSRVLAGGYNEQFF.

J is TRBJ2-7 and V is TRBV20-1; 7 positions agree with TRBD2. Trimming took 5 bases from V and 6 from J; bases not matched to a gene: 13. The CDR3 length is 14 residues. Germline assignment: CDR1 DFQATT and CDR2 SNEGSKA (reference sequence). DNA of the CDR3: TGCAGTGCTTCGCTACCTATTGGGACTACCGAGCAGTACTTC. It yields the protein CSASLPIGTTEQYF.

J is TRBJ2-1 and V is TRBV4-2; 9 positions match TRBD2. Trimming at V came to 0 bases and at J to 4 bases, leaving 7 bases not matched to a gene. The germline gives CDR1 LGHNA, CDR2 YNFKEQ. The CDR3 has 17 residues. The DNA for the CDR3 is TGTGCCAGCAGCCAAGATCAAAGCGGGAGGAGTTACAATGAGCAGTTCTTC. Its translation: CASSQDQSGRSYNEQFF.

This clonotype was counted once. CDR3 DNA sequence: TGTGCCAGCAGAGGCGGTGGGTACCCGCAGTATTTT. Protein: CASRGGGYPQYF. The gene calls are TRBV9 and TRBJ2-3, with D unclear. Trimming removed 5 bases at V and 10 bases at J, with 14 bases between. Germline loops: CDR1 SGDLS, CDR2 YYNGEE. This CDR3 is 12 amino acids long.

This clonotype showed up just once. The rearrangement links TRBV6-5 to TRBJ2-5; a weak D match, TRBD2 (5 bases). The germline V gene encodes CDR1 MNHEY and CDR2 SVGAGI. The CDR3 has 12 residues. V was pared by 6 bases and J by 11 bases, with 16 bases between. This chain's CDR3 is CASSRKSGEQYF. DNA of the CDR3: TGTGCCAGCAGCCGAAAAAGCGGTGAGCAGTACTTC.

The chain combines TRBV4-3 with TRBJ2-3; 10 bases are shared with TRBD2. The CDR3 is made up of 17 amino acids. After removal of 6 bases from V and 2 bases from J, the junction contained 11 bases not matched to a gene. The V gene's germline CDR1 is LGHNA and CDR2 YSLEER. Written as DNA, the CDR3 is TGCGCCAGCAGGCGCGCAAGGACTAGCGGTATCACAGATACGCAGTATTTT. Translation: CASRRARTSGITDTQYF.

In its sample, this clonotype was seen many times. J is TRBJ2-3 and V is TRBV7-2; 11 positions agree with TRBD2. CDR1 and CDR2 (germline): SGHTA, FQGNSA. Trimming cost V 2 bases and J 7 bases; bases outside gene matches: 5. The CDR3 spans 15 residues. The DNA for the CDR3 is TGTGCCAGCAGCTTAACTAGCGGGAGTCTGAATACGCAGTATTTT. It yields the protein CASSLTSGSLNTQYF.

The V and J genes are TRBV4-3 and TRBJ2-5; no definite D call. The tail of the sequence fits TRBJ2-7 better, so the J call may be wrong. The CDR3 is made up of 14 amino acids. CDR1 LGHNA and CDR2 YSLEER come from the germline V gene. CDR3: CASSQETSPYEQYF. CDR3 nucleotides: TGCGCCAGCAGCCAAGAAACCTCCCCCTACGAGCAGTACTTC.

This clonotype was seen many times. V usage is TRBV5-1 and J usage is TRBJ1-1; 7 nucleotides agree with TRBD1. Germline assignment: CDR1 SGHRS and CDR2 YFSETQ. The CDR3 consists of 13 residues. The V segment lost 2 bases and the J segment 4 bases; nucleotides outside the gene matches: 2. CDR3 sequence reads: CASSLQGPTEAFF. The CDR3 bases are TGCGCCAGCAGCTTACAGGGGCCCACTGAAGCTTTCTTT. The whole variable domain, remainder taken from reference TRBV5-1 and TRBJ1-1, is KAGVTQTPRYLIKTRGQQVTLSCSPISGHRSVSWYQQTPGQGLQFLFEYFSETQRNKGNFPGRFSGRQFSNSRSEMNVSTLELGDSALYLCASSLQGPTEAFFGQGTRLTVV.

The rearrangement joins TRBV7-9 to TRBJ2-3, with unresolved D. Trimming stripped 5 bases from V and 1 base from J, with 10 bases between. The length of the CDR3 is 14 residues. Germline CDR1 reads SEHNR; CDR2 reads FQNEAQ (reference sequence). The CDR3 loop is CASSEVLGTDTQYF. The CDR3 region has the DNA TGTGCCAGCAGCGAGGTTTTAGGCACAGATACGCAGTATTTT.

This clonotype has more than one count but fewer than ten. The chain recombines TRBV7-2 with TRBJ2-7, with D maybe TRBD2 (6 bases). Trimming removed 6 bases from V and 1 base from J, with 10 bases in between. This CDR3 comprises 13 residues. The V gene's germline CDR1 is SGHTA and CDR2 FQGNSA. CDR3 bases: TGTGCCAGCAGAGTGGGGGGATCCTACGAGCAGTACTTC. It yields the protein CASRVGGSYEQYF.

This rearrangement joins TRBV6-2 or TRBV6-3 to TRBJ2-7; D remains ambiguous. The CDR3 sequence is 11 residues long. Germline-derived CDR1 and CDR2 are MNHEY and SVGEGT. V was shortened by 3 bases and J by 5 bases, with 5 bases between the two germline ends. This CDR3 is CASSYRNEQYF. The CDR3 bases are TGTGCCAGCAGTTATAGGAACGAGCAGTACTTC.

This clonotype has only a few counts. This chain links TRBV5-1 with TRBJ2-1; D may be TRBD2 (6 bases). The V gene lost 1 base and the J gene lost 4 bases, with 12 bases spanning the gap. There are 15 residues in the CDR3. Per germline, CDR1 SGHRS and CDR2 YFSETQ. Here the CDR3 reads CASSLITGDYNEQFF. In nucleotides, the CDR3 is TGCGCCAGCAGCTTGATTACGGGAGATTACAATGAGCAGTTCTTC.

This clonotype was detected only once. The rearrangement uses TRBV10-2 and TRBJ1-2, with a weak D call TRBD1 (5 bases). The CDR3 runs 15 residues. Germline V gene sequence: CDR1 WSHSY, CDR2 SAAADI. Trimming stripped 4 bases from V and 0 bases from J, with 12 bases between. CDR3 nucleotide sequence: TGCGCCAGCAGTGCTATGAGGGGCACTAACTATGGCTACACCTTC. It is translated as CASSAMRGTNYGYTF.

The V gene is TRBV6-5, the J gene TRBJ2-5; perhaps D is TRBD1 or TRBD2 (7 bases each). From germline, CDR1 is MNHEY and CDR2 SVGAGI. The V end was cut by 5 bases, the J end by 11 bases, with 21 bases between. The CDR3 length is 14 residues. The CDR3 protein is CASSERSRGGEQYF. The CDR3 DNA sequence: TGTGCCAGCAGTGAAAGGAGCAGGGGGGGTGAGCAGTACTTC.

In DNA form, the CDR3 reads TGTGCCAGCAGTGAAGCGGGACCGGCAAATGAGCAGTTCTTC. Protein product: CASSEAGPANEQFF. This chain connects TRBV6-1 to TRBJ2-1, with D perhaps matching TRBD1 or TRBD2 (5 bases each). CDR1 and CDR2 from the germline V gene are MNHNS and SASEGT. Trimming cost V 0 bases and J 7 bases, with 10 bases left between them. This CDR3 comprises 14 residues.

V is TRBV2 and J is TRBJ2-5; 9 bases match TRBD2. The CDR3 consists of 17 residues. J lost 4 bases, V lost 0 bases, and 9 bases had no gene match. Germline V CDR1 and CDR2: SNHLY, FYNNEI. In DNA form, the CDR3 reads TGTGCCAGCAGTGAAGCGCTTAGCGGGAGAAGGGGAGAGACCCAGTACTTC. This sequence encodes CASSEALSGRRGETQYF.

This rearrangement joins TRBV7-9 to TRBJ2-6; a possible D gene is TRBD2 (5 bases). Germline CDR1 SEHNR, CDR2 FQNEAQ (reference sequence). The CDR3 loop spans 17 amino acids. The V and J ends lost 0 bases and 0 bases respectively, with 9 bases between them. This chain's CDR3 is CASSLAGLVSGANVLTF. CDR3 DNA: TGTGCCAGCAGCTTAGCAGGACTGGTCTCTGGGGCCAACGTCCTGACTTTC.